The clone carrying this T cell receptor beta chain was observed once. Its matching antigen is unknown. Trimming took off 8 bases at V and 5 bases at J, with 18 bases between the two ends. The CDR3 covers 15 residues. Germline V gene sequence: CDR1 MNHNS, CDR2 SASEGT. Assay: immunoSEQ multiplex PCR; the TCRdb copy retains only in-frame clones and omits some. This sample has about 84,000 clones, with approximately 89% found just once. The data were taken from a study of OX40 agonist ivuxolimab in advanced cancers. General observations from the study: In a subset of nonresponders, normalized T-cell clonal expansion was also low.

The clonotype originates from an adult with an advanced solid tumor such as melanoma, head and neck, liver or kidney cancer. The rearrangement uses TRBV6-1 and TRBJ2-2; D is tentatively TRBD1 or TRBD2 (6 bases each). Sequenced material: CD4+ or CD8+ T cells sorted from blood, taken in a trial of the OX40 agonist ivuxolimab. The CDR3 DNA follows: TGTGCCAGCTGCAGTGGGGGGCTGGGGACCGGGGAGCTGTTTTTT. Protein sequence: CASCSGGLGTGELFF.